This T cell receptor (beta chain) was observed in a study of regulatory T cells in long-lasting Graves disease. Study at large: Patients newly diagnosed with Graves' had been on antithyroid drugs for under 3 months. Study-level results: When disease was persistent, TRBV28, TRBJ1-2 and TRBJ2-5 were the favored segments. Small numbers of samples may have cut accuracy.

From germline, CDR1 is DFQATT and CDR2 SNEGSKA (reference sequence). The CDR3 loop spans 12 amino acids. Between the trimmed V and J ends, which lost 6 bases and 2 bases, there was a span of 11 bases. CDR3 regions were amplified by Arm-PCR using iRepertoire HTBI primers to build TCR beta libraries. TCRdb re-derived calls from the multiplex PCR reads in MiXCR, one entry per CDR3 protein. The table has about 540,000 distinct CDR3 sequences, roughly 12% seen once. As for time point: newly diagnosed GD, antithyroid drugs for less than 3 months. Extracted RNA from PBMCs served as the source of the TCR library. At least ten counts were recorded for this clonotype. Antigen specificity is unknown. The same sample was also used in a study of T cells in Graves' hyperthyroidism and ophthalmopathy.

V is TRBV20-1 and J is TRBJ2-7; D not certain. The receptor was derived from a man in his thirties or forties with Graves disease. The sample in question was peripheral blood mononuclear cells (PBMCs), obtained at new diagnosis, from a patient treated with antithyroid drugs. Here the CDR3 DNA reads TGCAGTGCCCGGTACCTTGCCTACGAGCAGTACTTC. This sequence encodes CSARYLAYEQYF.